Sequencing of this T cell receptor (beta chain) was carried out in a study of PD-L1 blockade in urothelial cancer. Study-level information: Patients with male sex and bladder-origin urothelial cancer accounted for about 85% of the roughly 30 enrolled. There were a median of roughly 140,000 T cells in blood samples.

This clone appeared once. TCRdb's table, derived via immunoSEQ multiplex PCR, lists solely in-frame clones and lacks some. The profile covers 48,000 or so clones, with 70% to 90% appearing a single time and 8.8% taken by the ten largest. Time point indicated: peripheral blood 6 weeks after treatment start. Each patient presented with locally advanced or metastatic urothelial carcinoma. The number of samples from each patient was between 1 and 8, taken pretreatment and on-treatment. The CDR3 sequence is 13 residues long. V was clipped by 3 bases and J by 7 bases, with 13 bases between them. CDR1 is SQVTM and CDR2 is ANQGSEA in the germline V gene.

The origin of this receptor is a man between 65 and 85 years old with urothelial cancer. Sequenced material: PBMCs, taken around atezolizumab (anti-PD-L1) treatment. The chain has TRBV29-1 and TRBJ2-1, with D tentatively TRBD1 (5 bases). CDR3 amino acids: CSVEGQGGNEQFF. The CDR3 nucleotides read TGCAGCGTTGAGGGTCAGGGTGGAAATGAGCAGTTCTTC.